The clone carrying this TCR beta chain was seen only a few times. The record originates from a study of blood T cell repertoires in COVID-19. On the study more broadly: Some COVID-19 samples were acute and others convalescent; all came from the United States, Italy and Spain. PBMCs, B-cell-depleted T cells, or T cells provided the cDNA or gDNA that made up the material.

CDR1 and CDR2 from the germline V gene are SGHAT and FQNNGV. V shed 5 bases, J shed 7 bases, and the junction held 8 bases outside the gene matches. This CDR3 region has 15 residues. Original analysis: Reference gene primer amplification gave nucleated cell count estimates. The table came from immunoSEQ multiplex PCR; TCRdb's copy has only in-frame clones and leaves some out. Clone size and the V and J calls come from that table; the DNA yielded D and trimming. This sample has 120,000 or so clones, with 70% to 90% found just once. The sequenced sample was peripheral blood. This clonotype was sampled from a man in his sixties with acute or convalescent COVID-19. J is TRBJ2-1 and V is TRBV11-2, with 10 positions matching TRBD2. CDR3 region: CASSVSSGRTNEQFF. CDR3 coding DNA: TGTGCCAGCAGCGTGTCTAGCGGGAGAACAAATGAGCAGTTCTTC.